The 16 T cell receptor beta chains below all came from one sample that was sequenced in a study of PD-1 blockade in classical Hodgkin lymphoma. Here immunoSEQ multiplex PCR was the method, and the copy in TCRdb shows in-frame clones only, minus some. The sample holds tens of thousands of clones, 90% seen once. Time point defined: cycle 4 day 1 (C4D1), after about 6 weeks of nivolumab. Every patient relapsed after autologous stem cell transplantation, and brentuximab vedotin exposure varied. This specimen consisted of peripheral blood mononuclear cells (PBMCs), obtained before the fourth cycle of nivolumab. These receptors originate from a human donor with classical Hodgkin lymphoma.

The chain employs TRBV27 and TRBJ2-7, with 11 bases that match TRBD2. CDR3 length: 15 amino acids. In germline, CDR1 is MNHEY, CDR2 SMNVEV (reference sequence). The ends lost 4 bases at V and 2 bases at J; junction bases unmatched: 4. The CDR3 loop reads CASSSLAGGPYEQYF. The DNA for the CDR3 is TGTGCCAGCAGTTCGTTAGCGGGGGGGCCCTACGAGCAGTACTTC.

CDR3 sequence: CASSFGGGPNQPQHF. The CDR3 DNA reads TGCGCCAGCAGCTTCGGAGGAGGGCCAAATCAGCCCCAGCATTTT. The rearrangement uses TRBV5-1 and TRBJ1-5, with D unresolved. The ends were cut back, 2 bases at V and 4 bases at J, with 13 bases in the middle. The CDR3 covers 15 residues. Germline CDR1 reads SGHRS; CDR2 reads YFSETQ.

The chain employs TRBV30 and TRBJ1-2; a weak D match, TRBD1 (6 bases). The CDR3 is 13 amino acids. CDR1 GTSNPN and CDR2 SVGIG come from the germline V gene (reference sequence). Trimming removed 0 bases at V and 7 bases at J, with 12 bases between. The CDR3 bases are TGTGCCTGGAGTGTAGGGGGGGCAAGTGGCTACACCTTC. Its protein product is CAWSVGGASGYTF.

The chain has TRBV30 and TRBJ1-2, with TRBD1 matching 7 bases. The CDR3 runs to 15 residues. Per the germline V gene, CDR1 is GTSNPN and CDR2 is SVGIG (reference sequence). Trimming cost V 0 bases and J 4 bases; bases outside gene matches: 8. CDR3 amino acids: CAWSVLQGYSYGYTF. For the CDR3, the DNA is TGTGCCTGGAGTGTACTACAGGGGTATTCCTATGGCTACACCTTC. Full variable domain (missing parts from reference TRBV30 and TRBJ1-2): SQTIHQWPATLVQPVGSPLSLECTVEGTSNPNLYWYRQAAGRGLQLLFYSVGIGQISSEVPQNLSASRPQDRQFILSSKKLLLSDSGFYLCAWSVLQGYSYGYTFGSGTRLTVV.

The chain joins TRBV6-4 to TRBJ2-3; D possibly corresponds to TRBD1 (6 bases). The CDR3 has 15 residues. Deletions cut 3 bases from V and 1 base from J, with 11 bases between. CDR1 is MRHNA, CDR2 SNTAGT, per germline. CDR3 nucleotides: TGTGCCAGCAGTGAGTCGGCAGGGGGCACAGATACGCAGTATTTT. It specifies CASSESAGGTDTQYF.

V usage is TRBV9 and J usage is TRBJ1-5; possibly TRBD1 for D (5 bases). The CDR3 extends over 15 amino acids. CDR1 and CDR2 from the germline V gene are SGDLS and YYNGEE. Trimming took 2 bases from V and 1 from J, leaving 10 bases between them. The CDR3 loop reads CASSVGVRSNQPQHF. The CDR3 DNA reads TGTGCCAGCAGCGTGGGGGTAAGGAGCAATCAGCCCCAGCATTTT.

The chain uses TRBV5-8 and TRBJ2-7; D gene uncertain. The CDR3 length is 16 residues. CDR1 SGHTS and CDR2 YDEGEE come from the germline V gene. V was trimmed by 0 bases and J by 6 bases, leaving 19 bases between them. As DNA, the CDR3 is TGTGCCAGCAGCTTGGCCTTGCGGTCTTACGAGGTCGAGCAGTACTTC. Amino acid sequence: CASSLALRSYEVEQYF.

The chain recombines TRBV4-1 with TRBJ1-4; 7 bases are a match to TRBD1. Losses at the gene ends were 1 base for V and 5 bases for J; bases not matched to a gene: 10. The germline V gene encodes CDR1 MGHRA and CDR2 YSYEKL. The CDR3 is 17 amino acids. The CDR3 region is CASSQALVNRGNEKLFF. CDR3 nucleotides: TGCGCCAGCAGCCAAGCGTTAGTGAACAGGGGAAATGAAAAACTGTTTTTT.

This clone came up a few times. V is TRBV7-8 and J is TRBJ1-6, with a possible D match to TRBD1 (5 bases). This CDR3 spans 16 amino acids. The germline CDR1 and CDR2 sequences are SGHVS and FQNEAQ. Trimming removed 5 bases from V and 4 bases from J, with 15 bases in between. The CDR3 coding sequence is TGTGCCAGCAGCACTAGTCGGGGACTTTATAATTCACCCCTCCACTTT. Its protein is CASSTSRGLYNSPLHF.

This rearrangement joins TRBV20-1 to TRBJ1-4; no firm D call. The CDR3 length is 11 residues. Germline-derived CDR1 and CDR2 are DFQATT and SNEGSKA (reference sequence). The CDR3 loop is CSALLNEKLFF. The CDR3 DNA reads TGCAGCGCCTTGTTAAATGAAAAACTGTTTTTT.

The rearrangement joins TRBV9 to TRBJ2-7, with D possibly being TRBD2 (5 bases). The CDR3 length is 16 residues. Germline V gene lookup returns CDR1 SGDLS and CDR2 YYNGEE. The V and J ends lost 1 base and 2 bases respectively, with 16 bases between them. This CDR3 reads CASSVSGLAEAYEQYF. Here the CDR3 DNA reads TGTGCCAGCAGCGTATCAGGTCTAGCTGAGGCCTACGAGCAGTACTTC.

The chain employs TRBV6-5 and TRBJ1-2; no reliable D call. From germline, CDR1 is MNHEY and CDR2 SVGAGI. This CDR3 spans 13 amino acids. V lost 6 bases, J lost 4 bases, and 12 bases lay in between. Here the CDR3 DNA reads TGTGCCAGCAGCTCTGGCCGAGCCTATGGCTACACCTTC. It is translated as CASSSGRAYGYTF.

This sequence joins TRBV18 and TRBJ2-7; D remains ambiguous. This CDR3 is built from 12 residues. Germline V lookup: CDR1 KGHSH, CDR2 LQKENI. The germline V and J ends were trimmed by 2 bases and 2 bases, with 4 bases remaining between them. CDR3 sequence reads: CASSPSPYEQYF. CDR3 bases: TGTGCCAGCTCACCAAGCCCCTACGAGCAGTACTTC. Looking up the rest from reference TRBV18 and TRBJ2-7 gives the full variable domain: NAGVMQNPRHLVRRRGQEARLRCSPMKGHSHVYWYRQLPEEGLKFMVYLQKENIIDESGMPKERFSAEFPKEGPSILRIQQVVRGDSAAYFCASSPSPYEQYFGPGTRLTVT.

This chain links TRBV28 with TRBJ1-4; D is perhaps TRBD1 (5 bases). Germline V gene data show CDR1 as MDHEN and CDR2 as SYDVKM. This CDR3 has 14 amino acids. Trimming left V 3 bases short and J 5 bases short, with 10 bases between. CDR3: CASSFLAGNEKLFF. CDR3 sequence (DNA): TGTGCCAGCAGTTTCTTGGCAGGGAATGAAAAACTGTTTTTT. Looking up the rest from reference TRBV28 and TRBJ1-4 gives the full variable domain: DVKVTQSSRYLVKRTGEKVFLECVQDMDHENMFWYRQDPGLGLRLIYFSYDVKMKEKGDIPEGYSVSREKKERFSLILESASTNQTSMYLCASSFLAGNEKLFFGSGTQLSVL.

Written as DNA, the CDR3 is TGTGCCAGCAGTTTCCGGCAGGGAGTGTTCTACGAGCAGTACTTC. Its protein product is CASSFRQGVFYEQYF. This chain connects TRBV28 to TRBJ2-7; the D call may be TRBD1 or TRBD2 (5 bases each). Trimming shortened V by 3 bases and J by 3 bases, and 15 bases separated the two germline ends. Germline V gene sequence: CDR1 MDHEN, CDR2 SYDVKM. The CDR3 has 15 residues.

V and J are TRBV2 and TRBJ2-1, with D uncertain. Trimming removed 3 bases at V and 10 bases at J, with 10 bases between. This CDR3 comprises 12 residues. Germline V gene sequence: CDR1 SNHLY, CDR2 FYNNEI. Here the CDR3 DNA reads TGTGCCAGCAGTGATAGTGGCTGGGAGCAGTTCTTC. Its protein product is CASSDSGWEQFF.